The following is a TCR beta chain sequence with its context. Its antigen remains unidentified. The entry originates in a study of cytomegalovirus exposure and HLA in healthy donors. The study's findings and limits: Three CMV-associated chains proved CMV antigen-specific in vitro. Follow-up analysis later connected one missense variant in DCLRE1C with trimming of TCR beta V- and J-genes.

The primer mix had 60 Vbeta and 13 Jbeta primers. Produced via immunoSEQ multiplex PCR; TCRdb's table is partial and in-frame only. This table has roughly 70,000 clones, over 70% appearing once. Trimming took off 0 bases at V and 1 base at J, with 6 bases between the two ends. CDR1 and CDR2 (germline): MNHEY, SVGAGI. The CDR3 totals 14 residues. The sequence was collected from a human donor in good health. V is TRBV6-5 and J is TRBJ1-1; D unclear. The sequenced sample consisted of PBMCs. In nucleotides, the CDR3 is TGTGCCAGCAGTTACTCGGCGGGGAACACTGAAGCTTTCTTT. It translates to CASSYSAGNTEAFF.